This T cell receptor beta chain stems from a study of cytomegalovirus exposure and HLA in healthy donors (dated by TCRdb to about 2017). About the study as a whole: In an earlier analysis of roughly 590 of the donors, around 290 Gb of sequence data and 120 million or so unique TCR beta sequences from about 180 million T cells were reported. Approximately 310 gigabases of sequencing data and 78 million or so unique TCR sequences were included in an early release covering roughly 600 HLA-typed donors. The genetic ancestry cluster associated with self-reported Caucasian donors included over 80% of the approximately 400 genotyped donors. The study was designed to test whether signatures of past pathogen exposure could be identified by cataloging public T cell receptors. The study used immunosequencing to profile the T cell repertoires of more than 650 subjects and linked those repertoires to cytomegalovirus serostatus. Besides the first cohort of around 700 subjects, a separate validation cohort made up of 120 different subjects was used. The study combined high-throughput TCR immunosequencing, statistical association of individual TCRs with disease status, and machine learning to predict cytomegalovirus infection status. To study patterns of TCR occurrence, a later analysis re-analyzed previously published TCR beta repertoires from more than 550 donors and added high-resolution HLA genotyping. Rather than using new phenotypic data, the later analysis identified candidate immune exposures from TCR beta sequences and from how often those sequences occurred across donors. An earlier analysis of roughly 600 of the donors used high-throughput TCR beta sequencing to judge whether each TCR beta V gene segment behaved as functional or pseudogenic. Donor age, sex, ethnicity and CMV serostatus were compiled alongside the repertoire data. In a later genetic analysis, genome-wide SNP genotypes for about 65% of the roughly 700 donors were used, and that subset was treated as a discovery cohort. Every discovery cohort repertoire had been produced on one sequencing platform. HLA typing covered class I and class II loci at four-digit resolution. The number of donors typed differed by locus, with 629-630 for A, B, C, DRB1 and DQB1, around 520 for DQA1, 606 for DPA1, and around 450 for DPB1. Because of strong linkage in the cohort, four to six DR-DQ haplotypes were treated as single units for association and clustering. Across 398 genotyped donors of the cohort, an average of roughly 250,000 unique TCR beta nucleotide sequences per donor were sequenced, and 15% to 20% of those sequences were non-productive.

As regards this clone: Its antigen remains undetermined. Per-base quality was not reported, and no clone a single base away is much larger than it.

The paper's findings and limits, for the study overall: Because counts were too low, roughly 18 rarely observed V segments, including chromosome 9 orphons, were left out of the earlier analysis of 587 of the donors. The classifier was reported to diagnose cytomegalovirus status with high specificity and sensitivity in both the original cohort and the validation cohort. In an earlier analysis of a few hundred of the donors, most TCR beta V segments were observed in productive rearrangements about 90% or about 30% of the time, broadly matching IMGT annotations. Immune exposure information for the cohort was limited to CMV serostatus. V-gene and J-gene trimming of TCR beta chains was associated with a missense DCLRE1C variant in a later genetic analysis, and the association was replicated in an independent cohort. A later genetic analysis reported fewer N-insertions in productive TCRs among donors in an Asian-associated ancestry cluster than the roughly 700-donor mean. A few of the identified cytomegalovirus-associated TCR beta chains were confirmed in vitro to be specific for cytomegalovirus antigens. According to the authors, the approach could potentially be generalized to other disease states and immunological phenotypes. Linkage disequilibrium might explain the correlated functional status among segregating V segments, but an unknown experimental factor could not be excluded. While some public TCRs were present in many individuals, most TCR sequences turned up only very rarely across donors. According to a later analysis, most CMV-associated TCR beta chains appeared to be HLA-restricted, and the HLA associations seemed to be driven largely by CMV exposure. Sequencing depth was assumed to be roughly uniform across donors in the presence/absence analyses, though that assumption may not hold. In a later analysis, some 18,000 TCR beta sequences were associated with specific HLA alleles at a false discovery rate of 0.05. In a later analysis, HLA-associated TCR beta chains were found to be more clonally expanded and to have lower generation probabilities than equally common non-associated chains. A further reported finding was that TCR beta sequences accurately predicted the HLA-A and HLA-B alleles for most subjects in the first cohort. A later analysis found that TCR association rates varied across HLA loci, with DRB1 alleles showing the most associated TCRs and HLA-C alleles the fewest. A group of highly shared sequence variants was considered likely to be a technical artifact of the sequencing pipeline. Several of the top co-occurrence clusters appeared to be linked to parvovirus B19, influenza, CMV and Epstein-Barr virus, according to a later analysis. Because HLA typing was unavailable for some donors at each locus, only the typed subset was used in association tests. In the study, 150 to 200 TCR beta chains were listed as associated with cytomegalovirus. Some IMGT-functional V segments, including TRBV6-2 and TRBV6-3, could not be told apart with the 87-base-pair reads, so those segments were excluded. The cohort was sequenced for TCR beta chains only, and without alpha or paired-chain data the features that could be detected were limited. Strong co-occurrence of HLA alleles, especially DR and DQ, made assigning TCR associations to individual alleles difficult.

The method was the immunoSEQ multiplex PCR assay. A mixture of 60 forward primers for TCR Vbeta segments and 13 reverse primers for TCR Jbeta segments was used in the multiplex PCR. Amplification of the CDR3 region of rearranged TCR beta genes was performed with a multiplex PCR assay on genomic DNA. On the Illumina HiSeq System, the amplified TCR beta libraries were sequenced as 87-base-pair reads. For the original study's pipeline: Across the 600 to 700 repertoires, a later analysis counted 60 million to 90 million unique TCR beta chains, roughly 11 million of which were shared by at least two donors. Raw reads were error-corrected and collapsed into unique sequences by a nearest-neighbor algorithm in which closely related sequences were merged to remove PCR and sequencing errors. To assign V, D and J gene segments, CDR3 sequences were aligned to IMGT reference sequences. For a sequence to be retained, at least a six-nucleotide match to both a V gene segment and a J gene segment was required. A rearrangement counted as productive if the CDR3 had no stop codons and remained in frame with V and J, and every other rearrangement counted as non-productive. CDR3 was defined according to IMGT convention as the region running from the second conserved V-encoded cysteine to the conserved J-encoded phenylalanine. The earlier analysis of about 610 of the donors excluded any sequence lacking an unambiguous match to a single V gene segment. In an earlier analysis of roughly 500 of the donors, V segments were called functional above 56.7% productive rearrangements and were called segregating when the between-donor standard deviation exceeded 5%. A statistical classification framework was developed to diagnose cytomegalovirus status using the catalog of TCR beta chain sequences. A later analysis assigned V and J genes by comparing TCR nucleotide sequences with IMGT/GENE-DB human TR gene sequences. Using the TCRdist pipeline, a later analysis assigned CDR3 sequences along with most-parsimonious VDJ recombination scenarios. In a later analysis, every TCR beta chain was defined by the combination of its CDR3 amino acid sequence and its V-gene family, and reads without a unique V-gene family were dropped. A later analysis removed 592 highly shared, low-generation-probability nucleotide sequences to deal with suspected cross-contamination and a sequencing artifact. In a later analysis, a clonal expansion index for each public chain was calculated from normalized within-repertoire ranks of inferred template counts. In a later analysis, generation probabilities were computed using a VDJ recombination model fitted to out-of-frame rearrangements, and the results were checked against IGoR. In a later analysis, TCR-TCR, TCR-HLA and TCR-CMV co-occurrence was scored with hypergeometric tests, and a repertoire-size bias correction was applied to TCR pairs. In a later analysis, false discovery rates were estimated by permuting HLA or CMV assignments 20 times. A later analysis grouped co-occurring TCRs with DBSCAN, adding TCRdist sequence similarity when clustering within HLA-allele-positive subsets. For co-occurrence clustering, repertoires with fewer than 30,000 or more than 120,000 public chains were excluded, along with roughly 5 repertoires with anomalous nucleotide sharing. The table was pulled from immuneACCESS by TCRdb, which kept in-frame rearrangements only. Such tables lose some clones; where checked, under half of the loss comes from unresolved V genes, and the rest has no known cause. The D gene and trimming were derived from the DNA, and the V and J assignments and clone size from that table. Here the sample has approximately 220,000 clones; around 79% occur a single time. The biggest ten clones account for around 2% of the sample.

CDR1 and CDR2 are read off the germline V gene as SGHAT and FQNNGV. V is pruned by 5 bases and J by 5 bases, leaving 8 bases of the junction without a gene match. From cysteine to phenylalanine, the CDR3 is 15 amino acids long. Left in the record is the CDR3 DNA by itself, 45 bases read in frame from the first base. The cohort comprised under 700 healthy bone marrow donors. Cohort members were all nominally healthy when sampled, although unrecorded immune exposures were likely present. The donor was CMV seronegative and was included in the group of around 320 seronegative cohort members. Every donor gave a peripheral blood sample, and the peripheral blood mononuclear cells from that sample were used for TCR beta sequencing. Genomic DNA was extracted from the blood cell samples with the Qiagen DNeasy Blood Extraction Kit.

The clonotype originates from a man between 18 and 35 years old in good health and CMV-seronegative. This receptor chain uses TRBV11-2 and TRBJ2-5; the junction holds 10 bases that match TRBD1. Sample: PBMCs. The bases read TGTGCCAGCAGCCCCCGGGACAGGGGAGGTGAGACCCAGTACTTC. Its coded protein is CASSPRDRGGETQYF.